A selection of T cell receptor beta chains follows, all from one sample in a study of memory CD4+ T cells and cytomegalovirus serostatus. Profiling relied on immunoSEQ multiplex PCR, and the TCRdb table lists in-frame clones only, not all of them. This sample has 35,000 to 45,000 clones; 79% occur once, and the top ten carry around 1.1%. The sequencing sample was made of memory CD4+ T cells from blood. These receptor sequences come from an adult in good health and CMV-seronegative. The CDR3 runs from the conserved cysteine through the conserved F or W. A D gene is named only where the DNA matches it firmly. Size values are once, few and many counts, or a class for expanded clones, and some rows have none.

CDR3 DNA: TGTGCCAGCTCACCAAGACAGGGAAGGGAAGATACGCAGTATTTT; CDR3 protein: CASSPRQGREDTQYF; J gene: TRBJ2-3; D gene: TRBD1; clone size: -; V gene: TRBV18
CDR3 DNA: TGTGCCAGCAATAAGGTGGGGACTGACGAGCAGTACTTC; CDR3 protein: CASNKVGTDEQYF; J gene: TRBJ2-7; D gene: -; clone size: few; V gene: TRBV6-1
CDR3 DNA: TGTGCCAGCTCACCAGGGGGGGGGCGCGGTGCAGCTTTCTTT; CDR3 protein: CASSPGGGRGAAFF; J gene: TRBJ1-1; D gene: -; clone size: -; V gene: TRBV18
CDR3 DNA: TGTGCTAGTGTTGGGACAGGGGTCAGTCAGCCCCAGCATTTT; CDR3 protein: CASVGTGVSQPQHF; J gene: TRBJ1-5; D gene: TRBD1; clone size: once; V gene: TRBV12-5
CDR3 DNA: TGTGCCAGCAGCTTGGGGACCGGATACACAGATACGCAGTATTTT; CDR3 protein: CASSLGTGYTDTQYF; J gene: TRBJ2-3; D gene: -; clone size: -; V gene: TRBV7-3
CDR3 DNA: TGTGCCAGCAGTTTACTTCGGACGGCAATGAACACTGAAGCTTTCTTT; CDR3 protein: CASSLLRTAMNTEAFF; J gene: TRBJ1-1; D gene: -; clone size: -; V gene: TRBV6-5
CDR3 DNA: TGTGCCAGCAGCCCGCAGGGGACTAGCGGGAACTACGAGCAGTACTTC; CDR3 protein: CASSPQGTSGNYEQYF; J gene: TRBJ2-7; D gene: TRBD2; clone size: -; V gene: TRBV11-3
CDR3 DNA: TGTGCCAGCAGTCCCAGGGGGGGTCCATTAGAGACCCAGTACTTC; CDR3 protein: CASSPRGGPLETQYF; J gene: TRBJ2-5; D gene: -; clone size: once; V gene: TRBV2
CDR3 DNA: TGTGCCAGCAGCTCCTCCCTGACAGGTCAGGGTACAGATACGCAGTATTTT; CDR3 protein: CASSSSLTGQGTDTQYF; J gene: TRBJ2-3; D gene: -; clone size: once; V gene: TRBV13
CDR3 DNA: TGTGCCTGGAATCAACAGTACCTGAACACTGAAGCTTTCTTT; CDR3 protein: CAWNQQYLNTEAFF; J gene: TRBJ1-1; D gene: -; clone size: -; V gene: TRBV30
CDR3 DNA: TGTGCCAGCAGAGGACTAGCGGTCGAGCAGTACTTC; CDR3 protein: CASRGLAVEQYF; J gene: TRBJ2-7; D gene: TRBD2; clone size: -; V gene: TRBV6-1
CDR3 DNA: TGTGCCAGCAGCGTGGGTGGTGGTCCAGGGGAGTATTTT; CDR3 protein: CASSVGGGPGEYF; J gene: TRBJ2-3; D gene: -; clone size: -; V gene: TRBV5-4
CDR3 DNA: TGTGCCAGCAGCTCATCCCCCACAGATACGCAGTATTTT; CDR3 protein: CASSSSPTDTQYF; J gene: TRBJ2-3; D gene: -; clone size: -; V gene: TRBV7-9
CDR3 DNA: TGTGCCTGGAAAAAAGGGTCCAATGAAAAACTGTTTTTT; CDR3 protein: CAWKKGSNEKLFF; J gene: TRBJ1-4; D gene: -; clone size: few; V gene: TRBV30
CDR3 DNA: TGTGCCAGCAGCCAGGCGACCCGGAATCGGGGTGGCTACACCTTC; CDR3 protein: CASSQATRNRGGYTF; J gene: TRBJ1-2; D gene: -; clone size: few; V gene: TRBV4-2
CDR3 DNA: TGTGCCAGCAGCTTCGCAGACAGGGTCGATGAGCAGTTCTTC; CDR3 protein: CASSFADRVDEQFF; J gene: TRBJ2-1; D gene: TRBD1; clone size: -; V gene: TRBV5-4
CDR3 DNA: TGTGCCAGCGTCCACAGGGACTTGAACACTGAAGCTTTCTTT; CDR3 protein: CASVHRDLNTEAFF; J gene: TRBJ1-1; D gene: -; clone size: -; V gene: TRBV21-1
CDR3 DNA: TGTGCCAGCAGCAACAGAAGGACTAGCACAGATACGCAGTATTTT; CDR3 protein: CASSNRRTSTDTQYF; J gene: TRBJ2-3; D gene: -; clone size: -; V gene: TRBV7-2
CDR3 DNA: TGTGCCAGCACTGCGATTAGCGGTCATACGCAGTATTTT; CDR3 protein: CASTAISGHTQYF; J gene: TRBJ2-3; D gene: -; clone size: -; V gene: TRBV7-9
CDR3 DNA: TGCGCCAGCAGAGGTAGCGGGCCTACCTACGAGCAGTACTTC; CDR3 protein: CASRGSGPTYEQYF; J gene: TRBJ2-7; D gene: TRBD2; clone size: -; V gene: TRBV5-1
CDR3 DNA: TGTGCCAGCACTTTTAGCGAGATCGATGAGCAGTTCTTC; CDR3 protein: CASTFSEIDEQFF; J gene: TRBJ2-1; D gene: -; clone size: -; V gene: TRBV2
CDR3 DNA: TGTGCCAGCTCACCACCTAGCGGGAAAGAGACCCAGTACTTC; CDR3 protein: CASSPPSGKETQYF; J gene: TRBJ2-5; D gene: TRBD2; clone size: -; V gene: TRBV18
CDR3 DNA: TGTGCCAGCAGCCAGGGACAGCAGGTGGGAAAACTGTTTTTT; CDR3 protein: CASSQGQQVGKLFF; J gene: TRBJ1-4; D gene: TRBD1; clone size: -; V gene: TRBV7-9
CDR3 DNA: TGTGCCACCAGCGATTCCTATCAGCGGAGGCTTTACAATGAGCAGTTCTTC; CDR3 protein: CATSDSYQRRLYNEQFF; J gene: TRBJ2-1; D gene: -; clone size: -; V gene: TRBV15
CDR3 DNA: TGTGCCAGCAGCTTGGAGGTCGGGGAGCAGTTCTTC; CDR3 protein: CASSLEVGEQFF; J gene: TRBJ2-1; D gene: -; clone size: -; V gene: TRBV5-5
CDR3 DNA: TGTGCCAGCGGGAGGGGAGAGACCCAGTACTTC; CDR3 protein: CASGRGETQYF; J gene: TRBJ2-5; D gene: TRBD2; clone size: -; V gene: TRBV28
CDR3 DNA: TGTGCCAGCAGCCCTCGACGTCGACTAGCGGGAGGGCGAGAGACCCAGTACTTC; CDR3 protein: CASSPRRRLAGGRETQYF; J gene: TRBJ2-5; D gene: TRBD2; clone size: -; V gene: TRBV7-2
CDR3 DNA: TGTGCCAGCAGCTCGACAGGATCCGCTGAAGCTTTCTTT; CDR3 protein: CASSSTGSAEAFF; J gene: TRBJ1-1; D gene: -; clone size: -; V gene: TRBV7-2
CDR3 DNA: TGTGCCAGCAGCTTGGTTCCGGGGCGGTCGCGTGAGGACACTGAAGCTTTCTTT; CDR3 protein: CASSLVPGRSREDTEAFF; J gene: TRBJ1-1; D gene: -; clone size: -; V gene: TRBV5-4
CDR3 DNA: TGTGCCAGCAGCCCTGCGACAGTGCCGAACACTGAAGCTTTCTTT; CDR3 protein: CASSPATVPNTEAFF; J gene: TRBJ1-1; D gene: -; clone size: few; V gene: TRBV5-4
CDR3 DNA: TGTGCCAGTAGCGGCCCGGGGCAATACATTCAGTACTTC; CDR3 protein: CASSGPGQYIQYF; J gene: TRBJ2-4; D gene: -; clone size: -; V gene: TRBV19
CDR3 DNA: TGCGCCAGCAGCCGACAGGGGGGCACTGAAGCTTTCTTT; CDR3 protein: CASSRQGGTEAFF; J gene: TRBJ1-1; D gene: TRBD1; clone size: -; V gene: TRBV5-1
CDR3 DNA: TGTGCCAGCAGTGCGGCGGACAGGGGTTTCGGACAGCCCCAGCATTTT; CDR3 protein: CASSAADRGFGQPQHF; J gene: TRBJ1-5; D gene: TRBD1; clone size: -; V gene: TRBV6-1
CDR3 DNA: TGTGCCAGCAGCGAATCCGGGACTAGCGGGATTGATACGCAGTATTTT; CDR3 protein: CASSESGTSGIDTQYF; J gene: TRBJ2-3; D gene: TRBD2; clone size: -; V gene: TRBV9
CDR3 DNA: TGTGCCTCACTCCGGGGAGGAATCGTTTCAGATACGCAGTATTTT; CDR3 protein: CASLRGGIVSDTQYF; J gene: TRBJ2-3; D gene: -; clone size: -; V gene: TRBV6-1
CDR3 DNA: TGCAGCGTTTCAGGGGACGAGCAGTACTTC; CDR3 protein: CSVSGDEQYF; J gene: TRBJ2-7; D gene: -; clone size: -; V gene: TRBV29-1
CDR3 DNA: TGTGCCAGCAGCCCCGGCGAGAGGTGGGACCTCCTCTTC; CDR3 protein: CASSPGERWDLLF; J gene: TRBJ2-1; D gene: -; clone size: -; V gene: TRBV11-3
CDR3 DNA: TGTGCTAGTGGCCTGGCTAGCCAAAGGGGAAACACCATATATTTT; CDR3 protein: CASGLASQRGNTIYF; J gene: TRBJ1-3; D gene: -; clone size: -; V gene: TRBV12-5
CDR3 DNA: TGTGCCAGCAGCCACATCCGTACTGGGGCCAACGTCCTGACTTTC; CDR3 protein: CASSHIRTGANVLTF; J gene: TRBJ2-6; D gene: -; clone size: -; V gene: TRBV7-9
CDR3 DNA: TGTGCCAGCAGTCCCACCCGGGACAGGGGGCACGAGCAGTACTTC; CDR3 protein: CASSPTRDRGHEQYF; J gene: TRBJ2-7; D gene: TRBD1; clone size: -; V gene: TRBV9
CDR3 DNA: TGTGCCAGCAGTTATGGGGGGGAGTACGAGCAGTACTTC; CDR3 protein: CASSYGGEYEQYF; J gene: TRBJ2-7; D gene: TRBD2; clone size: -; V gene: TRBV6-6
CDR3 DNA: TGTGCCAGCAGCTTCCCCCGGACTAGCGGAGGGGACACAGATACGCAGTATTTT; CDR3 protein: CASSFPRTSGGDTDTQYF; J gene: TRBJ2-3; D gene: TRBD2; clone size: -; V gene: TRBV7-9